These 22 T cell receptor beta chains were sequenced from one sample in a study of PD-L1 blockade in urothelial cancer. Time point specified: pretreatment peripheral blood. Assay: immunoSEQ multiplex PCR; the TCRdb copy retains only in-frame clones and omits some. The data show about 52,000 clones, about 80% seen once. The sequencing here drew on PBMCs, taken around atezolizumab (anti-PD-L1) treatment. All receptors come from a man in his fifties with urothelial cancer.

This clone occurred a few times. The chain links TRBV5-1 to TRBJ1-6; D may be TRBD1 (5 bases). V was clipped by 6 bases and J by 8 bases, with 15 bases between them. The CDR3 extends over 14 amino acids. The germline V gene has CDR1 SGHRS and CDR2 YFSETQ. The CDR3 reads CASTNSGFDSPLHF. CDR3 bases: TGCGCCAGCACGAATTCAGGGTTTGATTCACCCCTCCACTTT.

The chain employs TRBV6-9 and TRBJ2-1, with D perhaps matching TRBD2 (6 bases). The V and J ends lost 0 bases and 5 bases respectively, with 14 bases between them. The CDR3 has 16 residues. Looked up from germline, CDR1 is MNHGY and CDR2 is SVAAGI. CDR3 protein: CASSYSPGEADNEQFF. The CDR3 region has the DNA TGTGCCAGCAGTTATTCACCCGGGGAGGCCGACAATGAGCAGTTCTTC.

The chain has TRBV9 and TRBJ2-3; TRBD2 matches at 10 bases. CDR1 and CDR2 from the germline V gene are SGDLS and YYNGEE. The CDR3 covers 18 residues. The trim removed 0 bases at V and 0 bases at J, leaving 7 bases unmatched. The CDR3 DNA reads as TGTGCCAGCAGCGTAGCCCCTAGCGGGGGCCCGAGCACAGATACGCAGTATTTT. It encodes CASSVAPSGGPSTDTQYF.

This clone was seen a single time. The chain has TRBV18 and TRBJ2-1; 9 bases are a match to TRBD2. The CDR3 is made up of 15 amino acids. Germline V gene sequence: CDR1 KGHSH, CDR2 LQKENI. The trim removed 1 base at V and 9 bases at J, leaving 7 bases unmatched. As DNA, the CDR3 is TGTGCCAGCTCACCACTTAGCGGGAGTCGGTCTGAGCAGTTCTTC. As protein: CASSPLSGSRSEQFF.

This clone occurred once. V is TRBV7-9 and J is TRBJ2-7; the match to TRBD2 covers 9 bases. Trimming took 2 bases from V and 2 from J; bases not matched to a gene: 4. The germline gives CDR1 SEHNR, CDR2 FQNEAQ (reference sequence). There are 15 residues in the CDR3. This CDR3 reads CASSLSLAGTYEQYF. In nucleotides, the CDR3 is TGTGCCAGCAGCTTATCCCTAGCGGGGACCTACGAGCAGTACTTC.

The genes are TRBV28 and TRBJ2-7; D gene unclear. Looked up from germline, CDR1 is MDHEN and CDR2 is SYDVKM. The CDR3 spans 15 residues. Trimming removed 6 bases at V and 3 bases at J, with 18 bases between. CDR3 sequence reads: CASRSTHREFYEQYF. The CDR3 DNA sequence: TGTGCCAGCAGGAGTACCCATCGAGAATTCTACGAGCAGTACTTC.

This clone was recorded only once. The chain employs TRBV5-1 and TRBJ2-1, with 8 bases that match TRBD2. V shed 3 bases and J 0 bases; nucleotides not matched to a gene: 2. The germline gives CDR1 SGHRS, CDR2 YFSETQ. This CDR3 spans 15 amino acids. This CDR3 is CASSSGGSSYNEQFF. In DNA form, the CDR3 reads TGCGCCAGCAGCTCGGGAGGGAGCTCCTACAATGAGCAGTTCTTC.

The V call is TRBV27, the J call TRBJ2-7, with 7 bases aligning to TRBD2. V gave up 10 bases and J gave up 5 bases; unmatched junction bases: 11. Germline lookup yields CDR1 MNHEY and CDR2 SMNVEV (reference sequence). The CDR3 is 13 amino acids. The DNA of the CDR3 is TGTGCCATATCGAGGGAGGGTCCCAACGAGCAGTACTTC. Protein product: CAISREGPNEQYF.

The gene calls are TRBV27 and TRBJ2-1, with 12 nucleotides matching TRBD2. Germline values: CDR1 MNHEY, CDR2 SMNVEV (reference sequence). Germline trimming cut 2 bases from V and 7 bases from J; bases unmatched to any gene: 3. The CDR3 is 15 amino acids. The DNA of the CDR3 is TGTGCCAGCAGTTTAGGACTAGCGGGAAAGAATGAGCAGTTCTTC. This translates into CASSLGLAGKNEQFF.

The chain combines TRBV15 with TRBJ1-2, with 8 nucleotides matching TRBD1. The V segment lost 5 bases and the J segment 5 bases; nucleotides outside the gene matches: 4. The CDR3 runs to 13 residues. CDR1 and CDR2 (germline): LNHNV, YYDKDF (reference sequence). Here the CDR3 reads CATSQTGEYGYTF. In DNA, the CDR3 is TGTGCCACCAGCCAGACAGGGGAGTATGGCTACACCTTC. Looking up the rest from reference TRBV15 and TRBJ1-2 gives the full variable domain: DAMVIQNPRYQVTQFGKPVTLSCSQTLNHNVMYWYQQKSSQAPKLLFHYYDKDFNNEADTPDNFQSRRPNTSFCFLDIRSPGLGDTAMYLCATSQTGEYGYTFGSGTRLTVV.

CDR3 DNA sequence: TGTGCTAGTCTTATTGACAGGGTGAGGAATAGCAATCAGCCCCAGCATTTT. Its protein is CASLIDRVRNSNQPQHF. The chain carries TRBV12-5 and TRBJ1-5; 7 bases are a match to TRBD1. The CDR3 extends over 17 amino acids. After removal of 8 bases from V and 0 bases from J, the junction contained 13 bases not matched to a gene. Looked up from germline, CDR1 is LGHNT and CDR2 is FRNRAP.

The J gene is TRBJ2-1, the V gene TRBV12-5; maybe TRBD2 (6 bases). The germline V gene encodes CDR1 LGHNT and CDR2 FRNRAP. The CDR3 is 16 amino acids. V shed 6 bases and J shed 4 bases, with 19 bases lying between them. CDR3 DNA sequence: TGTGCTAGTGGCCTTAATATACGCGGGGCTTACAATGAGCAGTTCTTC. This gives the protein CASGLNIRGAYNEQFF.

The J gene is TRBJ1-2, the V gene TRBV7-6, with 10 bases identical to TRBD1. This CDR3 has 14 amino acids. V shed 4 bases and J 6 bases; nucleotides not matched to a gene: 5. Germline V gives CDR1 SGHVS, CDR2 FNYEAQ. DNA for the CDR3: TGTGCCAGCAGCTCTCGGACAGGGGGGGATGGCTACACCTTC. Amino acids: CASSSRTGGDGYTF. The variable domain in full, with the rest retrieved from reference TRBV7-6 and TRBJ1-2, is GAGVSQSPRYKVTKRGQDVALRCDPISGHVSLYWYRQALGQGPEFLTYFNYEAQQDKSGLPNDRFSAERPEGSISTLTIQRTEQRDSAMYRCASSSRTGGDGYTFGSGTRLTVV.

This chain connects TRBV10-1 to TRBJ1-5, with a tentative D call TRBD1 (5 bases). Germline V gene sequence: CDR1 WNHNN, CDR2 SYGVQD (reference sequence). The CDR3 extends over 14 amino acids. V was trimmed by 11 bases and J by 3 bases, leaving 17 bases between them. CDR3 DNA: TGCGCCCGCGGGACCCGCCTTGACAATCAGCCCCAGCATTTT. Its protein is CARGTRLDNQPQHF.

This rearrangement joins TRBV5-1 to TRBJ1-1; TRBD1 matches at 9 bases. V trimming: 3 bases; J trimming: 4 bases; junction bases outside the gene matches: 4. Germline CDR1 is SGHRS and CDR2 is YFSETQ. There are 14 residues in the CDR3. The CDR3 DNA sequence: TGCGCCAGCAGCTCACAGGGGGCGCGCACTGAAGCTTTCTTT. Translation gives CASSSQGARTEAFF.

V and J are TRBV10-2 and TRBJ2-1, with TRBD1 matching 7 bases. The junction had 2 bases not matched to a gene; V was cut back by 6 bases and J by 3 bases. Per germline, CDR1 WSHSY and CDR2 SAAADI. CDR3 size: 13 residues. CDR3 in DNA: TGCGCCAGCAGCGACAGGGACTACAATGAGCAGTTCTTC. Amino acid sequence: CASSDRDYNEQFF.

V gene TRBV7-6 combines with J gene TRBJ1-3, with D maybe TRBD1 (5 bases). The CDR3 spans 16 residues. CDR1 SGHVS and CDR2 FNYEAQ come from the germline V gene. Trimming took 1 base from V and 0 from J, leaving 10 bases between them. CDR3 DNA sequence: TGTGCCAGCAGCTTAGGCGGGGGGACCTCTGGAAACACCATATATTTT. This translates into CASSLGGGTSGNTIYF.

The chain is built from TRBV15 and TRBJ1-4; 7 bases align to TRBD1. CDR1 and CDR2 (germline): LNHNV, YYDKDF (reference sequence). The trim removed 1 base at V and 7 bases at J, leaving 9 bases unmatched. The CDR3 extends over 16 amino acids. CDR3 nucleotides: TGTGCCACCAGCAGAGCCGGAGGGGGCGGAGGTGAAAAACTGTTTTTT. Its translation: CATSRAGGGGGEKLFF.

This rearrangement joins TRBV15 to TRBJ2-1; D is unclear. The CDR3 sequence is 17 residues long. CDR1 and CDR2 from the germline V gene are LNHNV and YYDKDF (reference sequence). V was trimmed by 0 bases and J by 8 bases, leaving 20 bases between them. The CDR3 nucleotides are TGTGCCACCAGCAGAGATCCAAGGTACAGACCGTGGGATGAGCAGTTCTTC. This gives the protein CATSRDPRYRPWDEQFF.

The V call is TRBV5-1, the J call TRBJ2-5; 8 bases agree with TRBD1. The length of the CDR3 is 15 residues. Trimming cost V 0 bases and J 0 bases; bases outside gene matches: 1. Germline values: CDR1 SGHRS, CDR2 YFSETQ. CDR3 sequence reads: CASSLGTGNQETQYF. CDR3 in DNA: TGCGCCAGCAGCTTGGGGACAGGGAACCAAGAGACCCAGTACTTC.

CDR3 in amino acids: CASSPPVGESVLYEQYF. The CDR3 DNA reads as TGTGCCAGCTCACCCCCCGTTGGGGAGTCGGTCCTCTACGAGCAGTACTTC. This chain links TRBV18 with TRBJ2-7, with D possibly matching TRBD2 (5 bases). The CDR3 loop spans 17 amino acids. Per the germline V gene, CDR1 is KGHSH and CDR2 is LQKENI. V was clipped by 3 bases and J by 3 bases, with 21 bases between them.

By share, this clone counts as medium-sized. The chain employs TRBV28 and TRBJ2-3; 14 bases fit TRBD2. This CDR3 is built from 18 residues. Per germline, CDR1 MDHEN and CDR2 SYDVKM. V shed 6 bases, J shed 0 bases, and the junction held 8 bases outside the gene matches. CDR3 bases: TGTGCCAGCAGCCGTGGACTAGCGGGAGGTTCTAGCACAGATACGCAGTATTTT. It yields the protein CASSRGLAGGSSTDTQYF.